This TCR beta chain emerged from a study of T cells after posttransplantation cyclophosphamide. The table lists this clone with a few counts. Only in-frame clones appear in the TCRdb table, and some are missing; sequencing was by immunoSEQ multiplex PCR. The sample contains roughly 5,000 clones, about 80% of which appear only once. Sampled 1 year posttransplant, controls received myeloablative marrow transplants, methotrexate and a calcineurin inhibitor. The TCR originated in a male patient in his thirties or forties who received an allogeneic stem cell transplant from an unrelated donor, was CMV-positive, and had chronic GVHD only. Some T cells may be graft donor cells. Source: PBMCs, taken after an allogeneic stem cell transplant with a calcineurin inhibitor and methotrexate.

The CDR3 loop is CATQSTEGLSYEQYF. DNA of the CDR3: TGTGCCACCCAGTCGACGGAGGGGTTATCCTACGAGCAGTACTTC. The chain combines TRBV6-6 with TRBJ2-7; D possibly corresponds to TRBD2 (6 bases). From germline, CDR1 is MNHNY and CDR2 SVGAGI (reference sequence). The length of the CDR3 is 15 residues. The V end lost 10 bases, the J end lost 1 base, and 20 bases lay between the germline ends.